This TCR beta chain appears in the sequencing data of a study of identifying expanded T cells in peripheral blood. Study-wide results and limits: Technical replicates showed roughly 1.2 changed clones; two weeks about 16; four weeks 19. Variance in clone template counts between approximately 2-week samples significantly increased with total template count across all healthy donors.

Healthy donors had no documented immune events, such as infections, while sampled. The CDR3 extends over 13 amino acids. Germline CDR1 MNHNS, CDR2 SASEGT. V was trimmed by 1 base and J by 2 bases, leaving 5 bases between them. This clone was seen only once. Its antigen is currently unknown. Assay used: immunoSEQ multiplex PCR; TCRdb lists only in-frame clones, some missing. The sample records approximately 110,000 clones, roughly 90% being singletons. This sequence originates from a person aged 18 to 75 in good health. This sequence joins TRBV6-1 and TRBJ2-5; no firm D call. The sample was blood. Here the CDR3 reads CASSEGGQETQYF. DNA for the CDR3: TGTGCCAGCAGTGAAGGGGGTCAAGAGACCCAGTACTTC.